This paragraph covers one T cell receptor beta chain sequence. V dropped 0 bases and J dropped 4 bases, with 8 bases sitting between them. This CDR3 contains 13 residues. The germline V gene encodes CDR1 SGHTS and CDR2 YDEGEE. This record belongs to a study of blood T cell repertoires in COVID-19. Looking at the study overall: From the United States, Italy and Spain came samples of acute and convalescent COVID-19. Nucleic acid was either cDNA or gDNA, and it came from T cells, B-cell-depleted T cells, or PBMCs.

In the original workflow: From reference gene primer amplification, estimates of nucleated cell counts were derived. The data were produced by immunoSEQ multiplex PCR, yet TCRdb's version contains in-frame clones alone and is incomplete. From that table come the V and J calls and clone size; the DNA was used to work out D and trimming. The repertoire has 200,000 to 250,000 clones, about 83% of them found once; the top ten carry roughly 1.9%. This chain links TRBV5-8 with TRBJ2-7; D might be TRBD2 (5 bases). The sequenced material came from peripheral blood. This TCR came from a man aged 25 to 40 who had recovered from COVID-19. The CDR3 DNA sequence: TGTGCCAGCAGCTTGGACGGGATTTACGAGCAGTACTTC. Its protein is CASSLDGIYEQYF.